The 2 T cell receptor beta chains reported below all come from one sample, sequenced in a study of CD8+ T cells in alopecia areata. Specified treatment: oral pan-JAK inhibitor, 5-10 mg twice daily. Sequencing relied on a cDNA template that was reverse transcribed from extracted RNA. The table came from immunoSEQ multiplex PCR; TCRdb's copy has only in-frame clones and leaves some out. Of about 90,000 clones in the sample, roughly 47% were seen once. The sequences come from CD8+ T cells sorted from blood, collected at week 24, from a patient treated with tofacitinib. The receptors stem from a human donor with alopecia areata.

The chain recombines TRBV29-1 with TRBJ2-6; no clear D gene. Germline loops: CDR1 SQVTM, CDR2 ANQGSEA. Between the trimmed V and J ends, which lost 7 bases and 0 bases, there was a span of 4 bases. The CDR3 extends over 12 amino acids. The DNA for the CDR3 is TGCAGCGCTGCCTCTGGGGCCAACGTCCTGACTTTC. This sequence encodes CSAASGANVLTF.

This chain joins TRBV30 and TRBJ2-1; 9 nucleotides agree with TRBD1. CDR3 length: 15 amino acids. Germline CDR1 and CDR2: GTSNPN and SVGIG (reference sequence). The trim removed 2 bases at V and 7 bases at J, leaving 9 bases unmatched. The CDR3 spells CAWSLWTGARNEQFF. CDR3 in DNA: TGTGCCTGGAGTCTATGGACAGGGGCGAGGAATGAGCAGTTCTTC.